This T cell receptor (beta chain) appears in the sequencing data of a study of shared clonotypes between healthy human individuals. Positively selected for CCR7, the CD45RO-negative cells used as naive CD8 cells excluded terminally differentiated effector memory CD45RA+ cells. Broader study findings: The naive CD4 repertoires of several donors were compared, and around 5% of clonotypes were shared.

The table came from immunoSEQ multiplex PCR; TCRdb's copy has only in-frame clones and leaves some out. This table has hundreds of thousands of clones, 95% to 98% appearing once. Of note for this clone: The target antigen is unknown.

The CDR3 loop spans 13 amino acids. The germline V gene has CDR1 SNHLY and CDR2 FYNNEI. J lost 3 bases, V lost 6 bases, and 2 bases had no gene match. This TCR came from a man aged 30-40 years in good health. Material for sequencing was naive CD8+ T cells sorted from blood. The V gene is TRBV2, the J gene TRBJ2-7; the match to TRBD1 covers 10 bases. CDR3 DNA sequence: TGTGCCAGCAGGGGACAGGGGATCTACGAGCAGTACTTC. It translates to CASRGQGIYEQYF.